The 9 T cell receptor beta chains presented below share a single source sample, sequenced in a study of CD8 T cells in ankylosing spondylitis. Using its own MiXCR run on the 5' RACE reads, TCRdb lists one record per CDR3 protein. This table has a few hundred thousand distinct CDR3 sequences, approximately 12% appearing once. Input material: blood, either unsorted or a sorted T cell fraction (not recorded which). These receptors all come from a male donor with ankylosing spondylitis or in good health (not recorded which).

J is TRBJ2-7 and V is TRBV5-1, with 10 bases aligning to TRBD1. The V gene's germline CDR1 is SGHRS and CDR2 YFSETQ. CDR3 size: 15 residues. The trim removed 5 bases at V and 2 bases at J, leaving 7 bases unmatched. The CDR3 sequence: CASRPGQGRTYEQYF. CDR3 DNA sequence: TGCGCCAGCAGACCGGGACAGGGGCGGACCTACGAGCAGTACTTC.

There are many counts of this clonotype. The V and J genes are TRBV9 and TRBJ2-7; 10 nucleotides match TRBD2. The CDR3 sequence is 15 residues long. Germline CDR1 reads SGDLS; CDR2 reads YYNGEE. With 3 bases clipped from V and 3 bases from J, the junction kept 6 bases outside the gene matches. The CDR3 protein is CASSARGTSVYEQYF. The DNA for the CDR3 is TGTGCCAGCAGCGCTAGAGGGACTAGCGTCTACGAGCAGTACTTC.

This clonotype was seen a few times. The chain carries TRBV20-1 and TRBJ1-6; D not certain. V was pared by 6 bases and J by 6 bases, with 9 bases between. Germline CDR1 is DFQATT and CDR2 is SNEGSKA (reference sequence). The CDR3 runs to 12 residues. The CDR3 sequence is CSARRRNSPLHF. CDR3 in DNA: TGCAGTGCCCGGAGGCGTAATTCACCCCTCCACTTT.

This clonotype is a singleton in its sample. The chain uses TRBV18 and TRBJ1-1; unclear D gene. Germline V CDR1 and CDR2: KGHSH, LQKENI. Between the trimmed V and J ends, which lost 4 bases and 9 bases, there was a span of 12 bases. The length of the CDR3 is 12 residues. CDR3 loop: CASSLTEGKAFF. CDR3 bases: TGTGCCAGCTCACTTACGGAAGGGAAAGCTTTCTTT.

There are many counts of this clonotype. V gene TRBV5-1 combines with J gene TRBJ1-1; D is undetermined. Per the germline V gene, CDR1 is SGHRS and CDR2 is YFSETQ. This CDR3 region has 15 residues. The V end was cut by 0 bases, the J end by 1 base, with 10 bases between. The DNA of the CDR3 is TGCGCCAGCAGCTTGGTTAATGACGGGAACACTGAAGCTTTCTTT. Translated: CASSLVNDGNTEAFF.

This clonotype was found many times. The chain combines TRBV15 with TRBJ2-2; D ambiguous. The CDR3 sequence is 15 residues long. Trimming took 0 bases from V and 4 from J, leaving 9 bases between them. The V gene's germline CDR1 is LNHNV and CDR2 YYDKDF (reference sequence). The CDR3 bases are TGTGCCACCAGCAGAGATCTAGGAGTCACCGGGGAGCTGTTTTTT. It specifies CATSRDLGVTGELFF.

This clonotype was seen at least ten times. The chain uses TRBV28 and TRBJ1-2; D uncertain. Germline lookup yields CDR1 MDHEN and CDR2 SYDVKM. Trimming removed 1 base at V and 1 base at J, with 4 bases between. The CDR3 runs 13 residues. For the CDR3, the DNA is TGTGCCAGCAGTTTATCGGATAACTATGGCTACACCTTC. Translation: CASSLSDNYGYTF.

CDR3 residues: CASSLAQGEPNTGELFF. The CDR3 coding sequence is TGTGCCAGCAGCTTAGCCCAGGGAGAACCGAACACCGGGGAGCTGTTTTTT. The V call is TRBV7-9, the J call TRBJ2-2; D is tentatively TRBD1 or TRBD2 (5 bases each). This CDR3 region has 17 residues. CDR1 is SEHNR and CDR2 is FQNEAQ in the germline V gene (reference sequence). V dropped 0 bases and J dropped 0 bases, with 11 bases sitting between them.

At least ten counts were recorded for this clonotype. This chain connects TRBV5-1 to TRBJ2-3; 10 positions match TRBD2. Germline CDR1 SGHRS, CDR2 YFSETQ. This CDR3 contains 15 residues. V shed 5 bases, J shed 5 bases, and the junction held 8 bases outside the gene matches. The DNA for the CDR3 is TGCGCCAGCAGTTCCGGACTAGCGGCCCGAGATACGCAGTATTTT. This translates into CASSSGLAARDTQYF.